This TCR beta chain was profiled in a study of blood T cell repertoires in COVID-19. Across the whole study: Samples taken during acute and convalescent COVID-19 were collected in the United States, Italy and Spain.

This clone was observed a few times. Participants came from under 30 US areas, aged roughly 18 to 90 years. In assigning cohorts, the study relied on participant-reported clinical history. Profiling relied on immunoSEQ multiplex PCR, and the TCRdb table lists in-frame clones only, not all of them. This sample carries roughly 250,000 clones, around 88% of them seen once, and the ten largest clones take 0.95% to 1.5%. The specimen sequenced was PBMCs or T cells enriched from blood (not recorded which). The clonotype was recovered from a woman in her 40s with acute COVID-19.

CDR3 sequence: CASSFTDQPQHF. The CDR3 DNA sequence: TGTGCCAGCAGTTTTACGGATCAGCCCCAGCATTTT. This chain links TRBV28 with TRBJ1-5; D unresolved. Deletions cut 3 bases from V and 5 bases from J, with 5 bases between. Germline assignment: CDR1 MDHEN and CDR2 SYDVKM. This CDR3 contains 12 residues.